Listed below are T cell receptor beta chains from one sample, sequenced in a study of shared clonotypes between healthy human individuals. Libraries were prepared by immunoSEQ multiplex PCR; TCRdb keeps only in-frame clonotypes and omits some of them. The table has more than 2,000,000 clones, 85% to 95% seen once; the top ten hold under 0.45%. Sequencing was done on a sample of naive CD4+ T cells from PBMCs. The receptors were gathered from a man aged 18 to 30 in good health. Some clones in this sample may be carry-over from other donors' samples. CDR3s include the opening cysteine and the closing phenylalanine or tryptophan. The order of the fields is D gene, J gene, V gene, clone size, CDR3 protein, CDR3 DNA. The D gene is left open where the match is weak. The size entry is marked missing in some rows and otherwise reads once, few, many or a size class.

D: TRBD1
J: TRBJ2-1
V: TRBV4-3
size: NA
CDR3: CASSQRSGTGGLYEQFF
DNA: TGCGCCAGCAGCCAAAGGTCGGGTACAGGGGGCTTGTATGAGCAGTTCTTC

D: TRBD1
J: TRBJ2-7
V: TRBV2
size: NA
CDR3: CASSADRAPRSYEQYF
DNA: TGTGCCAGCAGTGCCGACAGGGCGCCCCGCTCCTACGAGCAGTACTTC

D: TRBD1
J: TRBJ1-2
V: TRBV19
size: NA
CDR3: CASSGSTGPNYGYTF
DNA: TGTGCCAGTAGTGGTTCGACAGGGCCTAACTATGGCTACACCTTC

D: TRBD1
J: TRBJ1-2
V: TRBV29-1
size: NA
CDR3: CSVDSGGYGYTF
DNA: TGCAGCGTTGATTCAGGGGGCTATGGCTACACCTTC

D: NA
J: TRBJ1-5
V: TRBV5-1
size: once
CDR3: CASSLTGHQPQHF
DNA: TGCGCCAGCAGCTTGACGGGGCATCAGCCCCAGCATTTT

D: NA
J: TRBJ1-4
V: TRBV6-1
size: NA
CDR3: CASSERKGHEKLFF
DNA: TGTGCCAGCAGTGAGCGAAAGGGGCATGAAAAACTGTTTTTT

D: NA
J: TRBJ2-5
V: TRBV18
size: NA
CDR3: CASSPTELGDQYF
DNA: TGTGCCAGCTCACCAACAGAATTGGGAGACCAGTACTTC

D: TRBD1
J: TRBJ1-2
V: TRBV6-1
size: NA
CDR3: CASRTGTYGYTF
DNA: TGTGCCAGCAGGACAGGGACCTATGGCTACACCTTC

D: TRBD1
J: TRBJ1-3
V: TRBV28
size: NA
CDR3: CASSLYRGGNTIYF
DNA: TGTGCCAGCAGTTTATACAGGGGGGGAAACACCATATATTTT

D: TRBD1
J: TRBJ1-1
V: TRBV5-1
size: NA
CDR3: CASSLEAGGVTEAFF
DNA: TGCGCCAGCAGCTTGGAGGCAGGGGGCGTAACTGAAGCTTTCTTT

D: NA
J: TRBJ1-2
V: TRBV15
size: NA
CDR3: CATSRSPEMISPNYGYTF
DNA: TGTGCCACCAGCAGATCGCCAGAAATGATAAGTCCTAACTATGGCTACACCTTC

D: NA
J: TRBJ1-4
V: TRBV27
size: NA
CDR3: CASSLFSDYNEKLFF
DNA: TGTGCCAGCAGTTTATTTTCTGACTATAATGAAAAACTGTTTTTT

D: NA
J: TRBJ2-2
V: TRBV7-9
size: NA
CDR3: CASSLFSLLANTGELFF
DNA: TGTGCCAGCAGCTTATTCAGTCTACTTGCGAACACCGGGGAGCTGTTTTTT

D: TRBD2
J: TRBJ2-5
V: TRBV5-4
size: NA
CDR3: CASSLGGLAQETQYF
DNA: TGTGCCAGCAGCTTGGGAGGACTAGCCCAAGAGACCCAGTACTTC

D: TRBD2
J: TRBJ2-5
V: TRBV7-8
size: NA
CDR3: CASSWGLGEGLGETQYF
DNA: TGTGCCAGCAGCTGGGGATTGGGGGAGGGCCTAGGAGAGACCCAGTACTTC

D: NA
J: TRBJ2-5
V: TRBV11-2
size: NA
CDR3: CARKETQYF
DNA: TGTGCCAGGAAAGAGACCCAGTACTTC

D: NA
J: TRBJ2-3
V: TRBV18
size: NA
CDR3: CASSPYRENTDTQYF
DNA: TGTGCCAGCTCACCGTACCGGGAAAACACAGATACGCAGTATTTT

D: NA
J: TRBJ2-3
V: TRBV5-1
size: NA
CDR3: CASSPGSDTQYF
DNA: TGCGCCAGCAGCCCCGGGTCAGATACGCAGTATTTT

D: TRBD1
J: TRBJ1-2
V: TRBV15
size: NA
CDR3: CATSREQGARDGYTF
DNA: TGTGCCACCAGCAGAGAGCAGGGGGCTAGAGATGGCTACACCTTC

D: NA
J: TRBJ2-1
V: TRBV4-1
size: NA
CDR3: CASSQDGRVEQFF
DNA: TGCGCCAGCAGCCAAGATGGTAGGGTTGAGCAGTTCTTC

D: TRBD1
J: TRBJ1-1
V: TRBV30
size: NA
CDR3: CAWRRDSPANTEAFF
DNA: TGTGCCTGGAGGCGGGACAGTCCCGCGAACACTGAAGCTTTCTTT

D: TRBD1
J: TRBJ2-1
V: TRBV5-4
size: NA
CDR3: CASSFLPGTDQFF
DNA: TGTGCCAGCAGCTTCTTACCCGGGACAGACCAGTTCTTC

D: TRBD2
J: TRBJ2-7
V: TRBV4-2
size: NA
CDR3: CASSQVPVAGASYEQYF
DNA: TGTGCCAGCAGCCAAGTTCCGGTAGCGGGGGCCTCCTACGAGCAGTACTTC

D: TRBD1
J: TRBJ2-7
V: TRBV2
size: once
CDR3: CASIPGQGSYEQYF
DNA: TGTGCCAGCATTCCGGGACAGGGGTCCTACGAGCAGTACTTC